This T cell receptor beta chain was sequenced for a study of blood T cells in healthy people across ages. The use of a sample-barcoded 5' primer and a J-beta primer mix characterized a second PCR of roughly 6 to 11 cycles. A template-switch adaptor with 12 random nucleotides tagged each cDNA molecule. TCRdb re-called the 5' RACE reads through MiXCR, storing one row per CDR3 protein. The sample yields about 1.8 million distinct CDR3 sequences, approximately 50% seen once. The V and J ends lost 6 bases and 7 bases respectively, with 20 bases between them. There are 15 residues in the CDR3. This TCR was recovered from a woman aged 40 to 49 in good health. The chain carries TRBV12-3 or TRBV12-4 and TRBJ2-3; a possible D gene is TRBD2 (6 bases). Sample: blood. CDR3 amino acids: CASRSRDSGFYTQYF. CDR3 nucleotide sequence: TGTGCCAGCAGATCCCGGGACTCCGGGTTTTATACGCAGTATTTT.